What follows are 11 T cell receptor beta chains derived from one specimen sequenced in a study of blood T cell repertoires in COVID-19. Sequencing used immunoSEQ multiplex PCR; TCRdb keeps in-frame clones, though not all of them. The sample includes 75,000 to 100,000 clones, around 88% of them seen just once. Sequenced: peripheral blood. The receptors shown here come from an older man with acute or convalescent COVID-19.

The chain carries TRBV6-5 and TRBJ1-1; 8 bases are a match to TRBD1. The CDR3 is 15 residues long. V lost 6 bases to trimming and J lost 4 bases; unmatched junction nucleotides: 10. The germline gives CDR1 MNHEY, CDR2 SVGAGI. This chain's CDR3 is CASSSDQGALTEAFF. DNA for the CDR3: TGTGCCAGCAGCAGTGATCAGGGGGCTCTCACTGAAGCTTTCTTT.

The sample holds a few counts of this clone. This chain joins TRBV18 and TRBJ1-5; 7 bases match TRBD1. This CDR3 region has 15 residues. Looked up from germline, CDR1 is KGHSH and CDR2 is LQKENI. V gave up 3 bases and J gave up 6 bases; unmatched junction bases: 8. The CDR3 DNA reads TGTGCCAGCTCACCCCCCGACAGGGAAAGTCAGCCCCAGCATTTT. It yields the protein CASSPPDRESQPQHF.

The chain recombines TRBV5-6 with TRBJ2-2; D is possibly TRBD2 (6 bases). Germline V gene sequence: CDR1 SGHDT, CDR2 YYEEEE. The CDR3 spans 14 residues. V shed 0 bases and J shed 9 bases, with 12 bases lying between them. In DNA form, the CDR3 reads TGTGCCAGCAGCTTGGATTGGGGGAGGCGGGAGCTGTTTTTT. This encodes CASSLDWGRRELFF.

The gene calls are TRBV5-1 and TRBJ2-2, with 11 nucleotides matching TRBD1. CDR3 length: 15 residues. Germline loops: CDR1 SGHRS, CDR2 YFSETQ. J lost 4 bases, V lost 4 bases, and 3 bases had no gene match. The CDR3 loop reads CASSTGTGGTGELFF. Here the CDR3 DNA reads TGCGCCAGCAGCACCGGGACAGGGGGCACCGGGGAGCTGTTTTTT.

V is TRBV19 and J is TRBJ1-1; 10 nucleotides match TRBD1. Unmatched junction bases numbered 7, after V lost 10 bases and J lost 5 bases. This CDR3 region has 13 residues. Germline CDR1 LNHDA, CDR2 SQIVND (reference sequence). Here the CDR3 DNA reads TGTGCCACGAGGGACAGGGGTTGGACTGAAGCTTTCTTT. Residues: CATRDRGWTEAFF.

This chain joins TRBV28 and TRBJ1-2; possibly TRBD1 for D (5 bases). Germline CDR1 is MDHEN and CDR2 is SYDVKM. This CDR3 spans 11 amino acids. Trimming shortened V by 8 bases and J by 4 bases, and 8 bases separated the two germline ends. The CDR3, as DNA: TGTGCCAGCGCGGGGGTCTATGGCTACACCTTC. This gives the protein CASAGVYGYTF.

This sequence joins TRBV28 and TRBJ2-5; 9 positions agree with TRBD2. There are 14 residues in the CDR3. V gave up 3 bases and J gave up 5 bases; unmatched junction bases: 4. Germline lookup yields CDR1 MDHEN and CDR2 SYDVKM. The CDR3 region has the DNA TGTGCCAGCAGTTTTGGGACTAGCATCGAGACCCAGTACTTC. Translation gives CASSFGTSIETQYF. Full variable domain (outside the CDR3, taken from reference TRBV28 and TRBJ2-5): DVKVTQSSRYLVKRTGEKVFLECVQDMDHENMFWYRQDPGLGLRLIYFSYDVKMKEKGDIPEGYSVSREKKERFSLILESASTNQTSMYLCASSFGTSIETQYFGPGTRLLVL.

The gene calls are TRBV24-1 and TRBJ1-1; possible D gene TRBD1, 5 bases. The CDR3 contains 13 residues. V lost 7 bases, J lost 7 bases, and 15 bases lay in between. Germline V gives CDR1 KGHDR, CDR2 SFDVKD. CDR3 sequence reads: CATRDLARGEAFF. DNA for the CDR3: TGTGCCACCAGGGACCTCGCAAGGGGTGAAGCTTTCTTT.

This chain links TRBV28 with TRBJ2-1, with TRBD2 identical over 11 bases. Looked up from germline, CDR1 is MDHEN and CDR2 is SYDVKM. The CDR3 sequence is 14 residues long. V shed 8 bases and J 8 bases; nucleotides not matched to a gene: 8. Here the CDR3 reads CASDPSGGSDEQFF. The CDR3 nucleotides read TGTGCCAGCGATCCTAGCGGGGGGAGCGATGAGCAGTTCTTC.

About this clone: Other DNA sequences in the same sample also yield this CDR3. The genes are TRBV7-2 and TRBJ2-2; TRBD1 aligns across 7 bases. The germline CDR1 and CDR2 sequences are SGHTA and FQGNSA. There are 14 residues in the CDR3. V lost 1 base to trimming and J lost 5 bases; unmatched junction nucleotides: 1. CDR3 coding DNA: TGTGCCAGCAGCTTAGGCAGGGGGACCGGGGAGCTGTTTTTT. Residues: CASSLGRGTGELFF.

As to this clone: Other DNA sequences within the sample encode an identical CDR3. The CDR3 is CASSLGDRGQPQHF. The DNA of the CDR3 is TGTGCCAGCAGCTTAGGGGACAGGGGTCAGCCCCAGCATTTT. The J gene is TRBJ1-5, the V gene TRBV7-2, with 10 positions matching TRBD1. The CDR3 totals 14 residues. V trimming: 1 base; J trimming: 6 bases; junction bases outside the gene matches: 0. CDR1 SGHTA and CDR2 FQGNSA come from the germline V gene.